This entry describes one TCR beta chain. Compared with germline, one end of the junction differs, possibly owing to a read error. Germline-derived CDR1 and CDR2 are LNHNV and YYDKDF (reference sequence). The CDR3 has 11 amino acids. The source of the sample is a study of breast tumors, draining lymph nodes, adjacent tissues. TCRdb passed the multiplex PCR reads through MiXCR, listing each CDR3 protein once. The data contain 50,000 to 75,000 distinct CDR3 sequences, 57% of them singletons. This clonotype originated in a female donor with breast cancer. Some clones in this sample may be carry-over from other donors' samples. This chain joins TRBV15 and TRBJ2-5; D not resolved. Specimen: breast tumor tissue. The CDR3 DNA sequence: TGTGCCACCAGCGCCCTCGGTAGCTTCGACTTC. Protein: CATSALGSFDF.